The 32 T cell receptor beta chains below all came from one sample that was sequenced in a study of monozygotic twins with cystic fibrosis. Only in-frame clones appear in the TCRdb table, and some are missing; sequencing was by immunoSEQ multiplex PCR. In the table there are 34,000 or so clones, roughly 90% of which are singletons. Specimen: blood. These receptors came from a girl aged 2 to 9 with cystic fibrosis.

The chain employs TRBV27 and TRBJ2-3; TRBD1 matches at 9 bases. V lost 2 bases, J lost 3 bases, and 6 bases stayed unmatched. Per germline, CDR1 MNHEY and CDR2 SMNVEV (reference sequence). This CDR3 spans 16 amino acids. CDR3 coding DNA: TGTGCCAGCAGTTTAGACGGGACAGGGTGGACAGATACGCAGTATTTT. Amino acid sequence: CASSLDGTGWTDTQYF.

This chain links TRBV4-3 with TRBJ2-2, with D unclear. CDR1 LGHNA and CDR2 YSLEER come from the germline V gene. This CDR3 is built from 13 residues. Trimming took off 6 bases at V and 4 bases at J, with 9 bases between the two ends. The CDR3 region is CASRGSVTGELFF. As DNA, the CDR3 is TGCGCCAGCAGGGGGTCGGTCACCGGGGAGCTGTTTTTT.

This chain links TRBV10-3 with TRBJ2-7, with unresolved D. CDR1 is ENHRY, CDR2 SYGVKD, per germline. The V end was cut by 4 bases, the J end by 3 bases, with 7 bases between. The CDR3 runs to 12 residues. The CDR3 coding sequence is TGTGCCATCAGTGGGGCCAACTACGAGCAGTACTTC. Protein product: CAISGANYEQYF.

The chain links TRBV5-1 to TRBJ1-2, with TRBD1 matching 8 bases. This CDR3 region has 15 residues. Germline V CDR1 and CDR2: SGHRS, YFSETQ. Trimming took 0 bases from V and 4 from J; bases not matched to a gene: 5. CDR3 nucleotides: TGCGCCAGCAGCTTGGCACAGGGGGTGTTCTATGGCTACACCTTC. This translates into CASSLAQGVFYGYTF.

V gene TRBV27 combines with J gene TRBJ1-1, with TRBD1 matching over 7 bases. With 4 bases clipped from V and 11 bases from J, the junction kept 10 bases outside the gene matches. Per germline, CDR1 MNHEY and CDR2 SMNVEV (reference sequence). CDR3 length: 13 amino acids. The CDR3 DNA is TGTGCCAGCAGTTCCCGGACAGGATGGGACGCTTTCTTT. Its translation: CASSSRTGWDAFF.

The rearrangement joins TRBV27 to TRBJ2-1; D is undetermined. Germline CDR1 and CDR2: MNHEY and SMNVEV (reference sequence). The V and J ends lost 5 bases and 6 bases respectively, with 23 bases between them. There are 17 residues in the CDR3. CDR3 DNA: TGTGCCAGCAGTCAACTGACCGACCTAAGGATGGGCAATGAGCAGTTCTTC. Residues: CASSQLTDLRMGNEQFF.

V usage is TRBV27 and J usage is TRBJ1-1; 11 bases map to TRBD1. The germline CDR1 and CDR2 sequences are MNHEY and SMNVEV (reference sequence). The CDR3 length is 16 residues. V trimming: 8 bases; J trimming: 4 bases; junction bases outside the gene matches: 12. CDR3 in amino acids: CASGAQLGQGATEAFF. The CDR3 coding sequence is TGTGCCAGCGGTGCCCAATTAGGACAGGGGGCCACTGAAGCTTTCTTT.

As DNA, the CDR3 is TGTGCCAGTAGTACCGGACAGGGCACAGATACGCAGTATTTT. This encodes CASSTGQGTDTQYF. The chain is built from TRBV19 and TRBJ2-3; 7 bases agree with TRBD1. Germline values: CDR1 LNHDA, CDR2 SQIVND (reference sequence). The junction had 2 bases not matched to a gene; V was cut back by 4 bases and J by 1 base. The CDR3 sequence is 14 residues long. Drawing the rest from reference TRBV19 and TRBJ2-3, the complete variable domain is DGGITQSPKYLFRKEGQNVTLSCEQNLNHDAMYWYRQDPGQGLRLIYYSQIVNDFQKGDIAEGYSVSREKKESFPLTVTSAQKNPTAFYLCASSTGQGTDTQYFGPGTRLTVL.

J is TRBJ2-1 and V is TRBV29-1; D perhaps matches TRBD1 (6 bases). Per germline, CDR1 SQVTM and CDR2 ANQGSEA. With 6 bases removed from V and 0 bases from J, the gap between germline ends came to 42 bases. The CDR3 is 24 amino acids. CDR3 DNA: TGCAGCGTCGATCCCTCCGCCGCAGGGGATACGGGCCTCATCCACATTAGCTCCTACAATGAGCAGTTCTTC. Translation: CSVDPSAAGDTGLIHISSYNEQFF.

In DNA form, the CDR3 reads TGTGCCAGCAGCCAAGTTCGAGACAGTAACTATGGCTACACCTTC. Encoded protein: CASSQVRDSNYGYTF. The chain recombines TRBV4-2 with TRBJ1-2; D possibly corresponds to TRBD1 (5 bases). From germline, CDR1 is LGHNA and CDR2 YNFKEQ. Trimming shortened V by 1 base and J by 1 base, and 10 bases separated the two germline ends. The CDR3 has 15 residues.

The V call is TRBV9, the J call TRBJ2-5, with a tentative D call TRBD2 (5 bases). The CDR3 loop spans 18 amino acids. V was pared by 5 bases and J by 2 bases, with 25 bases between. Germline lookup yields CDR1 SGDLS and CDR2 YYNGEE. The CDR3 here is CASSAAFGTGVVQETQYF. The CDR3 DNA sequence: TGTGCCAGCAGTGCCGCCTTTGGAACCGGGGTTGTACAAGAGACCCAGTACTTC.

The chain links TRBV19 to TRBJ1-1; 7 bases align to TRBD1. There are 14 residues in the CDR3. CDR1 is LNHDA, CDR2 SQIVND, per germline (reference sequence). With V trimmed by 1 base and J by 6 bases, 5 bases remained unmatched. The CDR3 DNA reads TGTGCCAGTAGTATAGGGACAGGTCCCGCTGAAGCTTTCTTT. Amino acid sequence: CASSIGTGPAEAFF.

As concerns this clone: Germline is not matched at one junction end, which may reflect a read error. CDR3 in amino acids: CASSSIFSGLANF. The CDR3 bases are TGTGCCAGCAGCTCAATATTCTCGGGACTAGCGAACTTC. The V call is TRBV7-2, the J call TRBJ2-4, with TRBD2 matching 10 bases. CDR1 and CDR2 from the germline V gene are SGHTA and FQGNSA. The CDR3 spans 13 residues.

This clone showed up just a few times. This chain links TRBV6-1 with TRBJ1-4; 11 bases map to TRBD1. Germline lookup yields CDR1 MNHNS and CDR2 SASEGT. CDR3 length: 16 residues. V lost 1 base to trimming and J lost 7 bases; unmatched junction nucleotides: 5. The CDR3 coding sequence is TGTGCCAGCAGTGAAGTCTCCGGGACAGGGGGTGAAAAACTGTTTTTT. As protein: CASSEVSGTGGEKLFF.

The rearrangement joins TRBV5-1 to TRBJ2-3; 11 bases are a match to TRBD2. CDR3 size: 16 residues. CDR1 is SGHRS and CDR2 is YFSETQ in the germline V gene. Trimming cost V 4 bases and J 3 bases; bases outside gene matches: 7. Written as DNA, the CDR3 is TGCGCCAGCAGCACCGCCCGGACTAGCGGGACAGATACGCAGTATTTT. Residues: CASSTARTSGTDTQYF.

The V call is TRBV29-1, the J call TRBJ2-5; 11 positions agree with TRBD2. This CDR3 has 15 residues. Looked up from germline, CDR1 is SQVTM and CDR2 is ANQGSEA. Germline trimming cut 1 base from V and 1 base from J; bases unmatched to any gene: 2. In DNA, the CDR3 is TGCAGCGTTGAAGGGGGACTAGCGGTCCAAGAGACCCAGTACTTC. Translated, it gives CSVEGGLAVQETQYF.

The chain couples TRBV5-1 to TRBJ1-6; 9 bases agree with TRBD1. Germline loops: CDR1 SGHRS, CDR2 YFSETQ. The CDR3 extends over 15 amino acids. Losses at the gene ends were 4 bases for V and 2 bases for J; bases not matched to a gene: 1. The CDR3 coding sequence is TGCGCCAGCAGCAGGACAGGGGCCTATAATTCACCCCTCCACTTT. Translated: CASSRTGAYNSPLHF.

This rearrangement joins TRBV6-1 to TRBJ2-1; D might be TRBD1 (6 bases). This CDR3 comprises 16 residues. Trimming removed 0 bases at V and 0 bases at J, with 9 bases between. Per the germline V gene, CDR1 is MNHNS and CDR2 is SASEGT. CDR3 sequence: CASSEALGGSYNEQFF. The CDR3 region has the DNA TGTGCCAGCAGTGAAGCGCTAGGGGGCTCCTACAATGAGCAGTTCTTC.

The J gene is TRBJ2-1, the V gene TRBV10-2; 8 positions match TRBD2. The CDR3 totals 18 residues. V lost 4 bases and J lost 5; bases outside the gene matches: 16. The germline gives CDR1 WSHSY, CDR2 SAAADI. The CDR3 DNA reads as TGCGCCAGCAGTGGGAGTGGGGTAGGCCGCGGGGGGAACAATGAGCAGTTCTTC. Its protein is CASSGSGVGRGGNNEQFF.

The chain recombines TRBV19 with TRBJ1-2; 7 positions agree with TRBD1. CDR1 LNHDA and CDR2 SQIVND come from the germline V gene (reference sequence). The CDR3 loop spans 15 amino acids. V trimming: 11 bases; J trimming: 5 bases; junction bases outside the gene matches: 17. CDR3 residues: CASSFRGGDMYGYTF. The CDR3 region has the DNA TGTGCCTCCAGTTTTCGAGGGGGCGATATGTATGGCTACACCTTC.

This chain joins TRBV28 and TRBJ2-7, with 12 bases that match TRBD1. With 6 bases clipped from V and 0 bases from J, the junction kept 21 bases outside the gene matches. CDR3 length equals 21 residues. Germline CDR1 is MDHEN and CDR2 is SYDVKM. The CDR3 sequence: CASSEPGQGARSSPSSYEQYF. The DNA for the CDR3 is TGTGCCAGCAGCGAACCGGGACAGGGGGCGAGGAGTTCCCCGAGCTCCTACGAGCAGTACTTC.

The CDR3 sequence is CASNSKGRDRDAADTQYF. In DNA form, the CDR3 reads TGTGCCAGCAATTCCAAAGGCCGGGACAGGGACGCCGCAGATACGCAGTATTTT. The rearrangement joins TRBV2 to TRBJ2-3; TRBD1 aligns across 9 bases. Per germline, CDR1 SNHLY and CDR2 FYNNEI. Losses at the gene ends were 7 bases for V and 4 bases for J; bases not matched to a gene: 18. The CDR3 is 18 residues long.

This rearrangement joins TRBV27 to TRBJ2-7, with D perhaps given as TRBD1 or TRBD2 (7 bases each). Germline assignment: CDR1 MNHEY and CDR2 SMNVEV (reference sequence). V shed 5 bases and J shed 3 bases, with 17 bases lying between them. The CDR3 is made up of 15 amino acids. CDR3: CASSQGGWFLYEQYF. In nucleotides, the CDR3 is TGTGCCAGCAGTCAGGGGGGGTGGTTCCTCTACGAGCAGTACTTC.

The CDR3 sequence is CASSLTGLGYTF. In DNA form, the CDR3 reads TGTGCCAGCAGTCTTACAGGGCTTGGCTACACCTTC. The V gene is TRBV2, the J gene TRBJ1-2, with D possibly TRBD1 on 6 matching bases. Trimming shortened V by 5 bases and J by 7 bases, and 11 bases separated the two germline ends. This CDR3 is 12 amino acids long. Germline values: CDR1 SNHLY, CDR2 FYNNEI.

This chain joins TRBV5-6 and TRBJ1-3, with a tentative D call TRBD1 (6 bases). Trimming stripped 0 bases from V and 0 bases from J, with 16 bases between. CDR1 SGHDT and CDR2 YYEEEE come from the germline V gene. CDR3 length: 18 residues. CDR3 protein: CASSLVSRGTGSGNTIYF. The CDR3 DNA sequence: TGTGCCAGCAGCTTGGTTTCCAGGGGCACAGGCTCTGGAAACACCATATATTTT.

Concerning this clone itself: This same CDR3 is encoded by further DNA sequences in the sample. The rearrangement links TRBV6-6 to TRBJ2-7; D gene ambiguous. CDR3 length: 12 amino acids. CDR1 is MNHNY, CDR2 SVGAGI, per germline (reference sequence). V was clipped by 2 bases and J by 0 bases, with 2 bases between them. In nucleotides, the CDR3 is TGTGCCAGCAGTTACAGCTCCTACGAGCAGTACTTC. This sequence encodes CASSYSSYEQYF.

This rearrangement joins TRBV9 to TRBJ1-2; D may be TRBD1 (5 bases). Trimming cost V 4 bases and J 3 bases, with 16 bases left between them. The CDR3 spans 15 residues. Germline CDR1 is SGDLS and CDR2 is YYNGEE. CDR3 bases: TGTGCCAGCAGCCCAGGAGGCAGGGCTGACTATGGCTACACCTTC. This translates into CASSPGGRADYGYTF.

This clone has a single count. The V gene is TRBV2, the J gene TRBJ1-4; possibly TRBD1 for D (5 bases). Deletions cut 6 bases from V and 0 bases from J, with 8 bases between. The CDR3 extends over 14 amino acids. The germline gives CDR1 SNHLY, CDR2 FYNNEI. CDR3 nucleotides: TGTGCCAGCAGCGAGACAGCAACTAATGAAAAACTGTTTTTT. It specifies CASSETATNEKLFF.

The rearrangement links TRBV6-1 to TRBJ2-7, with D perhaps TRBD1 or TRBD2 (5 bases each). The CDR3 has 14 residues. Germline assignment: CDR1 MNHNS and CDR2 SASEGT. Trimming took 3 bases from V and 3 from J, leaving 12 bases between them. The DNA for the CDR3 is TGTGCCAGCAGTGAGGGACGCCGGAACTACGAGCAGTACTTC. Amino acid sequence: CASSEGRRNYEQYF.

The chain couples TRBV4-2 to TRBJ2-3; 11 nucleotides agree with TRBD2. Germline-derived CDR1 and CDR2 are LGHNA and YNFKEQ. J gave up 3 bases and V 3 bases, and 5 bases lay outside the gene matches. CDR3 size: 16 residues. CDR3 DNA: TGTGCCAGCAGCCAGTTTAGCGGGAGGGTAACAGATACGCAGTATTTT. Translation gives CASSQFSGRVTDTQYF.

In this sample, this clone turned up once. This chain links TRBV27 with TRBJ2-2; 9 positions agree with TRBD2. The CDR3 sequence is 16 residues long. Germline trimming cut 3 bases from V and 3 bases from J; bases unmatched to any gene: 5. Germline V CDR1 and CDR2: MNHEY, SMNVEV (reference sequence). For the CDR3, the DNA is TGTGCCAGCAGTTTGGGGCGGGGGGGAGACACCGGGGAGCTGTTTTTT. Amino acid sequence: CASSLGRGGDTGELFF.

This clone was observed once. The CDR3 DNA reads as TGTGCCAGCAGCTTAGGGTACCAGCGGGGGGGTAATGAGCAGTTCTTC. This sequence encodes CASSLGYQRGGNEQFF. V and J are TRBV11-2 and TRBJ2-1; 10 positions match TRBD2. The V gene end was trimmed by 1 base and the J gene end by 7 bases; junction bases not matched to a gene: 7. CDR3 length: 16 residues. Germline CDR1 SGHAT, CDR2 FQNNGV.